A single sample is the source of the 14 T cell receptor beta chains below, sequenced in a study of blood T cell repertoires in COVID-19. Profiled with immunoSEQ multiplex PCR; TCRdb holds only in-frame clones, not every one. The data hold hundreds of thousands of clones, with 88% observed a single time. Source material: peripheral blood. These receptors originate from a woman aged 70-85 years with COVID-19, enrolled during active disease.

This clone was recorded once. V is TRBV9 and J is TRBJ2-5, with 10 bases lining up with TRBD2. After removal of 0 bases from V and 5 bases from J, the junction contained 7 bases not matched to a gene. Germline CDR1 reads SGDLS; CDR2 reads YYNGEE. The CDR3 sequence is 16 residues long. Here the CDR3 DNA reads TGTGCCAGCAGCGTAGGGCTAGCGGGGGCTGGGGAGACCCAGTACTTC. Its translation is CASSVGLAGAGETQYF.

This chain links TRBV7-6 with TRBJ2-2, with D unresolved. Germline values: CDR1 SGHVS, CDR2 FNYEAQ. The CDR3 runs to 16 residues. Trimming cost V 1 base and J 5 bases, with 14 bases left between them. The CDR3 protein is CASSLGARLVTGELFF. CDR3 bases: TGTGCCAGCAGCTTAGGAGCCAGGTTGGTAACCGGGGAGCTGTTTTTT. Full variable domain (remainder filled in from reference TRBV7-6 and TRBJ2-2): GAGVSQSPRYKVTKRGQDVALRCDPISGHVSLYWYRQALGQGPEFLTYFNYEAQQDKSGLPNDRFSAERPEGSISTLTIQRTEQRDSAMYRCASSLGARLVTGELFFGEGSRLTVL.

The J gene is TRBJ1-4, the V gene TRBV11-2; 9 bases fit TRBD1. V shed 8 bases and J 8 bases; nucleotides not matched to a gene: 18. The CDR3 length is 17 residues. Germline CDR1 SGHAT, CDR2 FQNNGV. The CDR3 is CASGHTPPGTGREKLFF. The CDR3 nucleotides read TGTGCCAGCGGCCATACACCACCCGGGACAGGGAGGGAAAAACTGTTTTTT.

The rearrangement links TRBV6-6 to TRBJ1-1; D not resolved. Trimming took 4 bases from V and 4 from J, leaving 19 bases between them. Germline V gene sequence: CDR1 MNHNY, CDR2 SVGAGI (reference sequence). CDR3 length: 16 amino acids. Here the CDR3 DNA reads TGTGCCAGCAGTTCCTTCGACACCGGCGTCAGCACTGAAGCTTTCTTT. It is translated as CASSSFDTGVSTEAFF.

The chain is built from TRBV30 and TRBJ1-5, with TRBD1 matching over 7 bases. V shed 2 bases and J 7 bases; nucleotides not matched to a gene: 8. The CDR3 is 14 residues long. Germline-derived CDR1 and CDR2 are GTSNPN and SVGIG (reference sequence). This CDR3 is CAWSPGQARQPQHF. CDR3 sequence (DNA): TGTGCCTGGAGTCCCGGACAGGCGAGGCAGCCCCAGCATTTT.

V is TRBV6-5 and J is TRBJ1-6; D gene unclear. Trimming removed 7 bases at V and 6 bases at J, with 13 bases between. Germline CDR1 and CDR2: MNHEY and SVGAGI. This CDR3 has 14 amino acids. CDR3 residues: CASISGASNSPLHF. In nucleotides, the CDR3 is TGTGCCAGCATCTCAGGTGCCTCTAATTCACCCCTCCACTTT.

The genes are TRBV19 and TRBJ2-1, with 12 positions matching TRBD2. Unmatched junction bases numbered 2, after V lost 4 bases and J lost 4 bases. This CDR3 is 15 amino acids long. The V gene's germline CDR1 is LNHDA and CDR2 SQIVND (reference sequence). CDR3 protein: CASSRTSGGYNEQFF. The CDR3 nucleotides read TGTGCCAGTAGTAGAACTAGCGGGGGGTACAATGAGCAGTTCTTC.

The CDR3 region has the DNA TGTGCCAGCAGCTCTGTACAGGGGCCTTTCTCTGGAAACACCATATATTTT. Protein product: CASSSVQGPFSGNTIYF. The rearrangement joins TRBV11-2 to TRBJ1-3, with 7 bases identical to TRBD1. The CDR3 runs 17 residues. The trim removed 4 bases at V and 0 bases at J, leaving 9 bases unmatched. Germline values: CDR1 SGHAT, CDR2 FQNNGV.

This chain uses TRBV9 with TRBJ2-5, with a possible D match to TRBD2 (5 bases). The V end lost 0 bases, the J end lost 1 base, and 13 bases lay between the germline ends. CDR1 and CDR2 from the germline V gene are SGDLS and YYNGEE. The length of the CDR3 is 16 residues. The CDR3 coding sequence is TGTGCCAGCAGCGTAGATGGGAGCGGACGCCAAGAGACCCAGTACTTC. This codes for CASSVDGSGRQETQYF.

The chain links TRBV30 to TRBJ2-7, with 15 bases matching TRBD2. V lost 7 bases and J lost 4; bases outside the gene matches: 14. From germline, CDR1 is GTSNPN and CDR2 SVGIG (reference sequence). CDR3 size: 17 residues. The DNA for the CDR3 is TGTGCCTTAAACCCGGGGACTAGCGGGGGGCTATCATACGAGCAGTACTTC. Its translation: CALNPGTSGGLSYEQYF.

The chain links TRBV4-3 to TRBJ2-1, with 9 bases aligning to TRBD2. Germline V gives CDR1 LGHNA, CDR2 YSLEER. This CDR3 spans 16 amino acids. V trimming: 1 base; J trimming: 2 bases; junction bases outside the gene matches: 3. CDR3 nucleotides: TGCGCCAGCAGCCAAGTTGCGGGGGGGGCCTACAATGAGCAGTTCTTC. Protein sequence: CASSQVAGGAYNEQFF.

The chain links TRBV2 to TRBJ1-3, with 7 bases identical to TRBD1. Trimming took 3 bases from V and 0 from J; bases not matched to a gene: 2. The CDR3 is made up of 15 amino acids. Germline CDR1 SNHLY, CDR2 FYNNEI. This CDR3 reads CASSEQGVSGNTIYF. The CDR3 bases are TGTGCCAGCAGTGAGCAGGGGGTCTCTGGAAACACCATATATTTT.

The CDR3 nucleotides read TGTGCCACCAGTGACCCGGGGCAGGGGGACACTGAAGCTTTCTTT. Translating gives CATSDPGQGDTEAFF. This chain links TRBV24-1 with TRBJ1-1, with 7 bases aligning to TRBD1. Trimming at V came to 4 bases and at J to 3 bases, leaving 7 bases not matched to a gene. Germline CDR1 reads KGHDR; CDR2 reads SFDVKD. This CDR3 region has 15 residues.

The V and J genes are TRBV2 and TRBJ2-7, with TRBD2 matching over 12 bases. This CDR3 spans 15 amino acids. The germline gives CDR1 SNHLY, CDR2 FYNNEI. V gave up 5 bases and J gave up 5 bases; unmatched junction bases: 7. The CDR3 bases are TGTGCCAGCAGTCTCCTAGCGGGGGGGCTGAACGAGCAGTACTTC. Amino acid sequence: CASSLLAGGLNEQYF.